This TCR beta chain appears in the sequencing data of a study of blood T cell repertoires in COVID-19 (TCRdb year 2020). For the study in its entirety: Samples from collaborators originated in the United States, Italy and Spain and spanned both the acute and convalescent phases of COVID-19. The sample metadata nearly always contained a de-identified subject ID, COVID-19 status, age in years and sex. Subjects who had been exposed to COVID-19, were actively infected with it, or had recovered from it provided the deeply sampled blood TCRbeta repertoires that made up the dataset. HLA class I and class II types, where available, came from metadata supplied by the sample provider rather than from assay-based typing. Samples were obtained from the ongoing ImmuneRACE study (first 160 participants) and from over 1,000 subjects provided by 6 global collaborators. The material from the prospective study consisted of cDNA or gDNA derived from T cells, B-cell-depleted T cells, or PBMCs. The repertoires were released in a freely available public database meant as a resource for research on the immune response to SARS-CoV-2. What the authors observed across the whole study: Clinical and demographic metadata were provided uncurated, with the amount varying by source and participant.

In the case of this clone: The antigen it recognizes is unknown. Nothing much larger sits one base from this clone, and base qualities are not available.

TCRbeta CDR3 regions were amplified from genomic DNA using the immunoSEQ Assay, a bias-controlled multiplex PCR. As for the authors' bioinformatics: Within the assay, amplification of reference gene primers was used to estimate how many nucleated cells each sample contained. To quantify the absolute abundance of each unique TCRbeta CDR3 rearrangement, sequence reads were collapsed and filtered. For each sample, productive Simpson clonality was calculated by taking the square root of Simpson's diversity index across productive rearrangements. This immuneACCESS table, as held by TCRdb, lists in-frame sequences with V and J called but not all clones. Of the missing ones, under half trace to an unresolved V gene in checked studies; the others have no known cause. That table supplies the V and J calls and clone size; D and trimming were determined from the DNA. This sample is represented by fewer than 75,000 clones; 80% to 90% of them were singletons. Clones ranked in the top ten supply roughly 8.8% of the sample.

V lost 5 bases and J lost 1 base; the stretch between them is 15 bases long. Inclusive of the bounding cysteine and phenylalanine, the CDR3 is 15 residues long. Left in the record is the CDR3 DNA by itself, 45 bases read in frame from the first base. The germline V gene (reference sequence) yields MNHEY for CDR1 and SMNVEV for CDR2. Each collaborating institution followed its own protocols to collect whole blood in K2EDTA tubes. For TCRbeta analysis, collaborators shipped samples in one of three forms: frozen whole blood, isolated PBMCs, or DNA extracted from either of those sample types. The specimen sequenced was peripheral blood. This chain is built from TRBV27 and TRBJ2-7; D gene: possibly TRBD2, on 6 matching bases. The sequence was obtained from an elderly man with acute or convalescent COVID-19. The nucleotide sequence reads TGTGCCAGCAGTAAGGGGCCAGGGAGGTCCTACGAGCAGTACTTC. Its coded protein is CASSKGPGRSYEQYF.